This T cell receptor (beta chain) was captured in a study of T cell responses to AZD1222 COVID-19 vaccine. Study-level results: CD4 TCRs covered the whole spike, strongest at regions 160-218 and 743-854. In a largely white British group with more females than males, clonal diversity was possibly underestimated. It was only 6 or 7 AZD1222 recipients who were seropositive at baseline. As reported, nearly half of all spike-specific TCRs target variant regions that are unmutated.

This clone was seen more than once but under ten times. As yet, its antigen is unknown. Trimming cost V 3 bases and J 0 bases, with 12 bases left between them. Germline V gives CDR1 SGHVS, CDR2 FNYEAQ. The CDR3 covers 17 residues. Produced via immunoSEQ multiplex PCR; TCRdb's table is partial and in-frame only. This sample has 200,000 to 250,000 clones, with roughly 94% found just once. The chain employs TRBV7-6 and TRBJ2-6; no clear D gene. This receptor was obtained from an adult who received the MenACWY meningococcal vaccine as a control. The sequencing used peripheral blood, collected 28 days after the second dose of the MenACWY control vaccine. The CDR3 protein is CASSLWPRASGANVLTF. The CDR3, as DNA: TGTGCCAGCAGCTTGTGGCCTAGAGCCTCTGGGGCCAACGTCCTGACTTTC.